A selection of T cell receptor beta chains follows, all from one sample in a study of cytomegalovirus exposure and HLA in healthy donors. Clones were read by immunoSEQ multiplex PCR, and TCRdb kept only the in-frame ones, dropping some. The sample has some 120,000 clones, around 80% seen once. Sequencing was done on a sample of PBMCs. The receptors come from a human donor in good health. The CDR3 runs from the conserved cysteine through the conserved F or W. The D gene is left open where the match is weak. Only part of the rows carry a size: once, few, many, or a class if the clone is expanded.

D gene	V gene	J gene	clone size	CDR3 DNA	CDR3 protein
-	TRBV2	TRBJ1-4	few	TGTGCCAGCAGTTCGCAGCCGACGGGTAATGAAAAACTGTTTTTT	CASSSQPTGNEKLFF
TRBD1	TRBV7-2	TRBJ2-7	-	TGTGCCAGCAGCTTAGCAGGGGGCCACGAGCAGTACTTC	CASSLAGGHEQYF
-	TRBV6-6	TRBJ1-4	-	TGTGCCAGCAGTCGGGACATCAATGAAAAACTGTTTTTT	CASSRDINEKLFF
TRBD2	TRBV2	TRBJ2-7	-	TGTGCCAGCAGGGGGACTAGCGGGGTGCCCCACGAGCAGTACTTC	CASRGTSGVPHEQYF
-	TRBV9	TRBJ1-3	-	TGTGCCAGCAGCGGTCCAGACAGGGGAAACACCATATATTTT	CASSGPDRGNTIYF
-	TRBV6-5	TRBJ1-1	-	TGTGCCAGCAATCGGGAAAGGAACACTGAAGCTTTCTTT	CASNRERNTEAFF
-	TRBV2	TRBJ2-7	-	TGTGCCAGCAGTATCCCTGTATACTACGAGCAGTACTTC	CASSIPVYYEQYF
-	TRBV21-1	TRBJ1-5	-	TGTGCCAGCAGCAATCGATGGGTCCCGGGACAGGATCAGGGAAATAGCAATCAGCCCCAGCATTTT	CASSNRWVPGQDQGNSNQPQHF
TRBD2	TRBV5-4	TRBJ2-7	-	TGTGCCAGCAGCTTGGGGACTAGTCGGGGTTACGAGCAGTACTTC	CASSLGTSRGYEQYF
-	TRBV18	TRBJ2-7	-	TGTGCCAGCTCACCCCGCCGAGGGAGCTACGAGCAGTACTTC	CASSPRRGSYEQYF
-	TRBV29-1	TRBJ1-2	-	TGCAGCGTTTTAGATGAGCACTATGGCTACACCTTC	CSVLDEHYGYTF
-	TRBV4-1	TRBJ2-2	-	TGCGCCAGCCGGGACACCTACACCGGGGAGCTGTTTTTT	CASRDTYTGELFF
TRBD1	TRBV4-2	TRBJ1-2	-	TGTGCCAGCAGCCAAGGGGATTCAGGGGGCTATGGCTACACCTTC	CASSQGDSGGYGYTF
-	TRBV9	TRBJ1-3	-	TGTGCCAGCAGCGTAGCTCACGGTGTCTCTGGAAACACCATATATTTT	CASSVAHGVSGNTIYF
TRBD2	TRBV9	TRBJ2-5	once	TGTGCCAGCAACACGGGCAGGACTAGGGAAGAGACCCAGTACTTC	CASNTGRTREETQYF
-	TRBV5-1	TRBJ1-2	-	TGCGCCAGCAGCTTGGAAGGACAAGGTCCTGATGGCTACACCTTC	CASSLEGQGPDGYTF
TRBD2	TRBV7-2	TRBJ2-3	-	TGTGCCAGCAGCTTAAGCGGGGGAGATACGCAGTATTTT	CASSLSGGDTQYF